The source of this TCR beta chain is a study of cytomegalovirus exposure and HLA in healthy donors. Overall study findings and caveats: The authors judged a highly shared variant cluster likely a sequencing artifact. The study recorded 150 to 200 TCR beta chains that were cytomegalovirus-associated. Common viral pathogens seemed, in a later analysis, to connect with several of the most significant clusters.

As for this clone: The antigen is not known.

Both 60 Vbeta primers and 13 Jbeta primers went into the PCR. In the original workflow: Among the unique TCR beta chains that a later analysis counted, about 79 million in all, around 11 million were shared. The repertoire was sequenced with immunoSEQ multiplex PCR; TCRdb's copy has only in-frame clones and lacks some. That table supplies the V and J calls and clone size; D and trimming were determined from the DNA. This sample has about 180,000 clones, with about four fifths found just once. This TCR derives from a woman aged 45 to 65 in good health and CMV-seronegative. The sample consisted of PBMCs.

The CDR3 DNA reads as TGTGCCACCTACAAACCGGGACAGGGGAGAACCGGGGAGCTGTTTTTT. It translates to CATYKPGQGRTGELFF. V is TRBV27 and J is TRBJ2-2; the match to TRBD1 covers 10 bases. The CDR3 has 16 amino acids. Germline V gives CDR1 MNHEY, CDR2 SMNVEV (reference sequence). The V and J ends lost 10 bases and 5 bases, in that order; junction bases with no gene match: 13.